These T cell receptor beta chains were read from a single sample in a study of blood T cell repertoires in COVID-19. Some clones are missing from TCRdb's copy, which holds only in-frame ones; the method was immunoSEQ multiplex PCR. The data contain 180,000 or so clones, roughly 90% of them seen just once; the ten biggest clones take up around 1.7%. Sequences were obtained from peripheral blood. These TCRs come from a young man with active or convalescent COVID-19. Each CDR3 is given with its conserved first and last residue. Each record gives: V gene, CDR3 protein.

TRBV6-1	CASSEHRGVGTEAFF
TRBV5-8	CASSRRGARSPLHF
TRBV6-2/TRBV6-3	CASSYGGQGRTEAFF
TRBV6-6	CASSSIAGSSYEQYF
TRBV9	CASSVGGGWADNSPLHF
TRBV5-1	CASSLGQFPGPQHF
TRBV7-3	CASSADRGIGYTF
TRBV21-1	CASSRGTGTGGKNSPLHF
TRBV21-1	CASSKPGQGDHEQYF
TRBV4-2	CASSLTGTSTFYEQYF
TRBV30	CAWSRGQAPGEQYF
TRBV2	CASSELRLASETQYF
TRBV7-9	CASSETGSAIEKLFF
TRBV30	CACQTSGAYNEQFF
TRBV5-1	CASRVARGIDTIYF
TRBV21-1	CASSKARLAGGPYTQYF
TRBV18	CASSPPGEAGLAQYF
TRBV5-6	CASSLRATGGETQYF
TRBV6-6	CASSYSGLENEQFF
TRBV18	CASSAGTGGAETQYF
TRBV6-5	CASSRLAGSSYEQYF
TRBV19	CASSIALASDTIYF
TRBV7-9	CASSLELWTVELNYGYTF
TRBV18	CASSPRRFETGGYNEQFF
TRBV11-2	CASSLEGLNHRNNEQFF
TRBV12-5	CASGLGGGWSGELFF
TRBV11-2	CASSPGGKAGQYF
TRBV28	CASSFQHPDRAEYGYTF
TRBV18	CASSGSGKRNAGELFF
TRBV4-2	CASSQDGGQLQETQYF
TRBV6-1	CASHARNYGYTF
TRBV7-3	CASALAGFNEQFF
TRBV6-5	CASSYSGQQNTEAFF
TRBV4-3	CASSQDFGTAHYGYTF
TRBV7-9	CASSLDRGWRGYTF
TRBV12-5	CASGPRQALYEQYF
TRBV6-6	CASASGGRGVSKELFF
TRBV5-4	CASSLTSGGRYEQYF
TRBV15	CATSRRQGNTEAFF
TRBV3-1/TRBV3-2	CASSQDLQAWAEAFF
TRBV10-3	CAISESIQGAFF
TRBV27	CASRRGGNSPLHF
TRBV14	CASSLLQGVNTEAFF
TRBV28	CASSASSGPNNEQFF
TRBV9	CASSVSWTGDVEAFF
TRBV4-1	CASSQAVRGMNSPLHF
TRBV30	CAWTGGQGGYTF
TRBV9	CASSGGDSLSGANVLTF
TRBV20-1	CSASIGQKNEKLFF
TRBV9	CASSATDRGSRGYTF